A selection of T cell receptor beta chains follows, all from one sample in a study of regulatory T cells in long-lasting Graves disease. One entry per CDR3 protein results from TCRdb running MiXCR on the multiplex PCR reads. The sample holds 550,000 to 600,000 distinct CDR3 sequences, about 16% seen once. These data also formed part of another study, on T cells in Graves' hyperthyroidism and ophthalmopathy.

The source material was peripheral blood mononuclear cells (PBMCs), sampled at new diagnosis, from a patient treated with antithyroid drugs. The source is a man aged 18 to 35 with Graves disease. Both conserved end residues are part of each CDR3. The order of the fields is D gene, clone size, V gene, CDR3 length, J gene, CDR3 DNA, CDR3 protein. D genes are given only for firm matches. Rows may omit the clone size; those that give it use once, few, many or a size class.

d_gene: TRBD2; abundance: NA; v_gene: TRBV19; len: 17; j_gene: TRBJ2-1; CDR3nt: TGTGCCAGTAGCGTGACGGTCGAGCGGGAGGGTCACAATGAGCAGTTCTTC; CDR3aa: CASSVTVEREGHNEQFF
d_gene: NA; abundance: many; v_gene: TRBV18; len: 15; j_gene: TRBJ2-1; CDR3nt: TGTGCCAGCTCACCACCGGGCGGACTAACCAATGAGCAGTTCTTC; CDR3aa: CASSPPGGLTNEQFF
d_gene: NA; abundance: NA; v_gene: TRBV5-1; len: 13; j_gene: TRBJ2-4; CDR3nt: TGCGCCAGCAGCTTGAAGGGGGTGGACATTCAGTACTTC; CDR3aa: CASSLKGVDIQYF
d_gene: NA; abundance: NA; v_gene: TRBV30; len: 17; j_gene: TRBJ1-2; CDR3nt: TGTGCCTGGACCGCGGGGGACACATCCTTATCTAACTATGGCTACACCTTC; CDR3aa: CAWTAGDTSLSNYGYTF
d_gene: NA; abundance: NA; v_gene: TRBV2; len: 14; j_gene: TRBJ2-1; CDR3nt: TGTGCCAGCGAAGAGAGGAGCTCCTACAATGAGCAGTTCTTC; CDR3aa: CASEERSSYNEQFF
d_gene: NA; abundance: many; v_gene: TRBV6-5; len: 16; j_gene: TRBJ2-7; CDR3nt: TGTGCCAGCAGTTACACTTCTAGCGAGAGCTCCTACGAGCAGTACTTC; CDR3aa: CASSYTSSESSYEQYF
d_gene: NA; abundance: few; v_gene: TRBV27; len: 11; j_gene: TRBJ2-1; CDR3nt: TGTGCCAGCAGTCATGGGGCGGGACAGTTCTTC; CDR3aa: CASSHGAGQFF
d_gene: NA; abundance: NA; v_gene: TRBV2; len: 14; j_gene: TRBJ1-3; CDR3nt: TGTGCCAGCAGTGGACAGCCCTCTGGAAACACCATATATTTT; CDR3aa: CASSGQPSGNTIYF
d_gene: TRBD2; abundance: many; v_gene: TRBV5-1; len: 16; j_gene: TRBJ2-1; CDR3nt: TGCGCCAGCAGCCCCTATTCTACTAGCGCCAACAATGAGCAGTTCTTC; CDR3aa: CASSPYSTSANNEQFF
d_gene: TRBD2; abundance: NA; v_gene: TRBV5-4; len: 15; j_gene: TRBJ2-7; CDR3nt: TGTGCCAGCAGCGCGGGGGGGGACTCTTACTACGAGCAGTACTTC; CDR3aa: CASSAGGDSYYEQYF
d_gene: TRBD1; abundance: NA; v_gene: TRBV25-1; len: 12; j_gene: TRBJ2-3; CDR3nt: TGTGTCAGCCGGGCCACAGGGGGCACGCAGTATTTT; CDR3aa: CVSRATGGTQYF
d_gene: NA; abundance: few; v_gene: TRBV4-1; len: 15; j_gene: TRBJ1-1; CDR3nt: TGCGCCAGCAGCCAAGAGAGGATTGGGGACACTGAAGCTTTCTTT; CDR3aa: CASSQERIGDTEAFF
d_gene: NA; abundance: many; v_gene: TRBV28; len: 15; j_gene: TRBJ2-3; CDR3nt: TGTGCCAGCAGTTTCCAGGGACACTCCACAGATACGCAGTATTTT; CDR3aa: CASSFQGHSTDTQYF
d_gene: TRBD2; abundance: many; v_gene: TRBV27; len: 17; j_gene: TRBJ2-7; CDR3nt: TGTGCCAGCAGCGACACCGGGACTAGCCGATCTCCCTACGAGCAGTACTTC; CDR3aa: CASSDTGTSRSPYEQYF
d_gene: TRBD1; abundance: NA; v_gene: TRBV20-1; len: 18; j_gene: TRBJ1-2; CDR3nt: TGCAGTGCTAGAGATCCGGGGACAGGGATCCCTCTCTACTATGGCTACACCTTC; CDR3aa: CSARDPGTGIPLYYGYTF
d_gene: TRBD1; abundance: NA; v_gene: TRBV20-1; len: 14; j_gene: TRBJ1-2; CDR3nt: TGCAGTGCTCCCAGCGGGACAGGGCACTATGGCTACACCTTC; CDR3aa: CSAPSGTGHYGYTF
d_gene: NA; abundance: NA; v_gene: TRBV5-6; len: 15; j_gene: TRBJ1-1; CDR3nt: TGTGCCAGCAGCCAAAGGGGGGCAGGGAACACTGAAGCTTTCTTT; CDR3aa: CASSQRGAGNTEAFF
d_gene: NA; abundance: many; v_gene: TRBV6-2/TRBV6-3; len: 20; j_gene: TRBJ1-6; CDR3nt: TGTGCCAGCAGTTACTCGAAGGGGGACTATGGGACATCAACTCGTTCACCCCTCCACTTT; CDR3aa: CASSYSKGDYGTSTRSPLHF
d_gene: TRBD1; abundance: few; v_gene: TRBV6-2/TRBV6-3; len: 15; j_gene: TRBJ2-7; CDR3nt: TGTGCCAGCAGTTACTCGGAAGACAGGGTGTACGAGCAGTACTTC; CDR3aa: CASSYSEDRVYEQYF
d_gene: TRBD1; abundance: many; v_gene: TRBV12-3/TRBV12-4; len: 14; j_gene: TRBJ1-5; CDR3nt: TGTGCCAGCAGATCAGGACAGGGCAATCAGCCCCAGCATTTT; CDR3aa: CASRSGQGNQPQHF
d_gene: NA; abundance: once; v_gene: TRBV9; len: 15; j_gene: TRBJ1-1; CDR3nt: TGTGCCAGCAGCGCCGGGGGGCGGATTAACACTGAAGCTTTCTTT; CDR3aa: CASSAGGRINTEAFF
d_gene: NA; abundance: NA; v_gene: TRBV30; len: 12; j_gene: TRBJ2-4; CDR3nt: TGTGCCTGGAGCGTAGCCAAAAACATTCAGTACTTC; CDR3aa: CAWSVAKNIQYF
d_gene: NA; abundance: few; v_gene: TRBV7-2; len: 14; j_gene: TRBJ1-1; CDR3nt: TGTGCCAGCAGCCGCCGGGACATAAACACTGAAGCTTTCTTT; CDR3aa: CASSRRDINTEAFF
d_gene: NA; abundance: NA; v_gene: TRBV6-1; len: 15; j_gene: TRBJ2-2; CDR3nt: TGTGCCAGCAGGCGCGGCCGCGCGAACACCGGGGAGCTGTTTTTT; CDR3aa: CASRRGRANTGELFF
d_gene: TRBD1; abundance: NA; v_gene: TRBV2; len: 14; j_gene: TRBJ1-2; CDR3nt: TGTGCCAGCAACAGGGGACAGGGGGCCTATGGCTACACCTTC; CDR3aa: CASNRGQGAYGYTF
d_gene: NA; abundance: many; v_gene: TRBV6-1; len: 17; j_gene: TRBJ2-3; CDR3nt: TGTGCCAGTGGGCGAGATAAGAACGAGGGAAACACAGATACGCAGTATTTT; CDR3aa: CASGRDKNEGNTDTQYF
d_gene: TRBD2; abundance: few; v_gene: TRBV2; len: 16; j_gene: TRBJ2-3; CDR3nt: TGTGCCAGCAGCCATGTTAGCGGGAGAGGCACAGATACGCAGTATTTT; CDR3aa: CASSHVSGRGTDTQYF
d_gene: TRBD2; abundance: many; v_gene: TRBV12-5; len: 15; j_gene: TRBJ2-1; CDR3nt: TGTGCTAGTGCCCTAGCGGGAGGGCAAGGCAATGAGCAGTTCTTC; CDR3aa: CASALAGGQGNEQFF
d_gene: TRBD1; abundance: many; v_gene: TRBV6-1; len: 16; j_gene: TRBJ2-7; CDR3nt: TGTGCCAGCAGTGAGCCGGGACAGGGGAACCCCTACGAGCAGTACTTC; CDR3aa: CASSEPGQGNPYEQYF
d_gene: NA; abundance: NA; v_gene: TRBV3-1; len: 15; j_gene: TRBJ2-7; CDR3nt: TGTGCCAGCAGCCAGCGGCAGGGGAATTACTACGAGCAGTACTTC; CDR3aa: CASSQRQGNYYEQYF
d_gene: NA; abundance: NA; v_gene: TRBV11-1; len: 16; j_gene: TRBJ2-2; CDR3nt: TGTGCCAGCAGCTTCCCTAGGGGGGCGGGCACCGGGGAGCTGTTTTTT; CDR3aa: CASSFPRGAGTGELFF
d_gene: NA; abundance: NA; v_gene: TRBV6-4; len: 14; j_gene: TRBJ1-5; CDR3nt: TGTGCCAGCAGCCGCGAGGGGGGCAATCAGCCCCAGCATTTT; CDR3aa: CASSREGGNQPQHF
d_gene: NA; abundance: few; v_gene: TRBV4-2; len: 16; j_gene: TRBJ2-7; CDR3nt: TGTGCCAGCAGCCAAGTGGGGACCAGGGCGGGCTACGAGCAGTACTTC; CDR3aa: CASSQVGTRAGYEQYF
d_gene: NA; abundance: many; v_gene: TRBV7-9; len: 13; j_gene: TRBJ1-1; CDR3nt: TGTGCCAGCAGCCCTAAAACGGGGGCTAGAGCTTTCTTT; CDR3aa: CASSPKTGARAFF
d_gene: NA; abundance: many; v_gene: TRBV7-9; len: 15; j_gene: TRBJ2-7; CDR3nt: TGTGCCAGCAGCTTAGCGCAAGGACACCACTACGAGCAGTACTTC; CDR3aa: CASSLAQGHHYEQYF
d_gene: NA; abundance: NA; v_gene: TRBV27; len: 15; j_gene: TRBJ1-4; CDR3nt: TGTGCCAGCAGTTTAATGGGCAGGGAGAATGAAAAACTGTTTTTT; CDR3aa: CASSLMGRENEKLFF
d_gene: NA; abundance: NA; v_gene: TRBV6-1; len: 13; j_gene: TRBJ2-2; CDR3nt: TGTGCCAGCACCCCGGCCCAATTGGGGGAGCTGTTTTTT; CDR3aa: CASTPAQLGELFF
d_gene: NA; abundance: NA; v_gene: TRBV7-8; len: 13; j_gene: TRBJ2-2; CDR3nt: TGTGCCAGCAGCTCATTAGAAACCGGGGAGCTGTTTTTT; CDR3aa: CASSSLETGELFF
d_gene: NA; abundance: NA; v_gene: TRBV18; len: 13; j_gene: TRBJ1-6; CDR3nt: TGTGCCAGCTCACCCGGGAATAAATCACCCCTCCACTTT; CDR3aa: CASSPGNKSPLHF
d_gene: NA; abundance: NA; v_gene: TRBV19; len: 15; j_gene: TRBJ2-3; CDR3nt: TGTGCCAGTAACCCCTCAGAGGGCAGGACAGATACGCAGTATTTT; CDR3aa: CASNPSEGRTDTQYF
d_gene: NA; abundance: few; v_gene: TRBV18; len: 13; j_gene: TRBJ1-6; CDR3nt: TGTGCCAGCTCACCCTCCGGGGGTTCACCCCTCCACTTT; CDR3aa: CASSPSGGSPLHF
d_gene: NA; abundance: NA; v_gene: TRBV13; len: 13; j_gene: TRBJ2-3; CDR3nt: TGTGCCAGCAGCACGAGCGAAGGGGGTACGCAGTATTTT; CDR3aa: CASSTSEGGTQYF
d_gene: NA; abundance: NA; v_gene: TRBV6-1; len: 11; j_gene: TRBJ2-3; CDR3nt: TGTGCCAGCAGTATTCCTGGTACGCAGTATTTT; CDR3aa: CASSIPGTQYF
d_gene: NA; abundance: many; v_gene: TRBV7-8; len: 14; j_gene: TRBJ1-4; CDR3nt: TGTGCCAGCGGGACGAGACCCCTTGGTGAAAAACTGTTTTTT; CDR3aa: CASGTRPLGEKLFF
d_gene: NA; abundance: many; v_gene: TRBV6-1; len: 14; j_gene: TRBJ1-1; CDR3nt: TGTGCCAGCAAGTGGTCAGCAACTTACACTGAAGCTTTCTTT; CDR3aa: CASKWSATYTEAFF
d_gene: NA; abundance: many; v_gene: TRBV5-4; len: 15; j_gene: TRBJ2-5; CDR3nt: TGTGCCAGCAGCCCCCAAAGCGGCCAGGAAGAGACCCAGTACTTC; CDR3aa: CASSPQSGQEETQYF
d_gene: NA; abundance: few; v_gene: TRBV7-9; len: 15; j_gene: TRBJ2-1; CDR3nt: TGTGCCAGCAGCTTAGCGAGTACACCTATCAATGAGCAGTTCTTC; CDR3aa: CASSLASTPINEQFF